This T cell receptor beta chain was sequenced in a study of T-cell reconstitution after alpha-beta-depleted transplantation in children (dated by TCRdb to 2016 to 2017). With regard to the full study: Using TCR repertoire profiling, the study followed T-cell immune reconstitution in a quantitative way in children after TCRalphabeta/CD19-depleted allogeneic hematopoietic cell transplantation.

This clonotype was counted only a few times. Its binding antigen is unknown. No qualities accompany the bases; no much larger clone lies one base away. V lost 5 bases and J lost 2 bases, and the count of bases not matched to a germline gene is 9. CDR1 is given as SEHNR and CDR2 as FQNEAQ, both from the germline V gene (reference sequence). From the cysteine up to the phenylalanine, the CDR3 has a length of 16 residues. The CDR3 DNA has 48 bases and is translated from base 1. The method behind the library was PCR. The listed sequencing device is Illumina HiSeq 2500. TCR library preparation used molecular barcoding, with unique molecular identifiers applied to normalize quantification of the TCRbeta repertoire. TCRdb reran the public reads through fastp at Q25 and MiXCR, keeping productive beta chains. All rows with the same CDR3 protein become a single entry with the most common DNA and genes. Counted in this sample were about 540,000 distinct CDR3 sequences; 18% of them appeared once. Approximately 3% of the sample belongs to the ten largest clones.

This clonotype was obtained from a human donor who donated a stem cell graft to a child with acute lymphoblastic leukemia. This specimen consisted of PBMCs from the stem cell graft donor, obtained from the stem cell graft. Rearrangement joined TRBV7-9 to TRBJ2-3, and 8 junctional nucleotides match TRBD1. Here is the DNA: TGTGCCAGCAGCCCATGGGACAGGACGTACACAGATACGCAGTATTTT. Translated, it gives CASSPWDRTYTDTQYF.